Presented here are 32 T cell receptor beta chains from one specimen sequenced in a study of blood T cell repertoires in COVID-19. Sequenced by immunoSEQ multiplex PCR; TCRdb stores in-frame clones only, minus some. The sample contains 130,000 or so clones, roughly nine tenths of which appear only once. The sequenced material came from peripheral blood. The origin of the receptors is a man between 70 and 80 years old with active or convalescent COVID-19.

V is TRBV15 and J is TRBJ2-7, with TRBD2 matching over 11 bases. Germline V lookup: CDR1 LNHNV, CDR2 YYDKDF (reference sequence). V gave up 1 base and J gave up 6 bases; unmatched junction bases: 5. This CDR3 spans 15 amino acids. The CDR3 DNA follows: TGTGCCACCAGCAGAGTTTTGGGGACTAGCGGCGAGCAGTACTTC. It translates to CATSRVLGTSGEQYF.

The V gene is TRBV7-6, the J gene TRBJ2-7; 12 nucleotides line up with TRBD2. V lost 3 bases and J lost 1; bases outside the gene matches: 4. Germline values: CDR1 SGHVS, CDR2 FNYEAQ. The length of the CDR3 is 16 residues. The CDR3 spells CASSLWTSGTSYEQYF. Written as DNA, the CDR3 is TGTGCCAGCAGCTTGTGGACTAGCGGGACTTCCTACGAGCAGTACTTC. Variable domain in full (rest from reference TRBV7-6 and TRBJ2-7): GAGVSQSPRYKVTKRGQDVALRCDPISGHVSLYWYRQALGQGPEFLTYFNYEAQQDKSGLPNDRFSAERPEGSISTLTIQRTEQRDSAMYRCASSLWTSGTSYEQYFGPGTRLTVT.

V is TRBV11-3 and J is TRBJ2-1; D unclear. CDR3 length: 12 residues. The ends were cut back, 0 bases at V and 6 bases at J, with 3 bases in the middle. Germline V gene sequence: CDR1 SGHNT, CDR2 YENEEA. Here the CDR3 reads CASSLDSNEQFF. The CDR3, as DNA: TGTGCCAGCAGCTTAGATAGCAATGAGCAGTTCTTC.

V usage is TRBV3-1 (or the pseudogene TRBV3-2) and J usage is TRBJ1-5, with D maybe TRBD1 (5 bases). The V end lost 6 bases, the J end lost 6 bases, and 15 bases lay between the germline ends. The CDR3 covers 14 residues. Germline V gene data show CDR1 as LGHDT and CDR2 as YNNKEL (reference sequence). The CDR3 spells CASSRGGSGQPQHF. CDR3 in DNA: TGTGCCAGCAGTCGCGGGGGGTCGGGTCAGCCCCAGCATTTT.

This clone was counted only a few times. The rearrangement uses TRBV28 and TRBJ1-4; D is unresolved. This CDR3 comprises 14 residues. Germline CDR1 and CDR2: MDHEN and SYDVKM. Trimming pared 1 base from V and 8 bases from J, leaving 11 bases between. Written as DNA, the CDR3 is TGTGCCAGCAGTTTATTGGTCCGGGAAGAAAAACTGTTTTTT. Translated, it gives CASSLLVREEKLFF.

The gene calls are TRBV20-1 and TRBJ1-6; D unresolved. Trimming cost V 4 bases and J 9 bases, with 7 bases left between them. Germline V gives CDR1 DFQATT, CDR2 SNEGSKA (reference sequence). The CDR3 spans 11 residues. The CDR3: CSAIESSPLHF. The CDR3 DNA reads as TGCAGTGCTATTGAGAGTTCACCCCTCCACTTT.

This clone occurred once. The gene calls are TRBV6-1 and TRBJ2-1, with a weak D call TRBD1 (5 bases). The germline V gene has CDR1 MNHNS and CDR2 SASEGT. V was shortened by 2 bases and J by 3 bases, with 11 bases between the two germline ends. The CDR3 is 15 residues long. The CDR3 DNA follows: TGTGCCAGCAGTGAAATGGACAACGGCTACAATGAGCAGTTCTTC. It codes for CASSEMDNGYNEQFF.

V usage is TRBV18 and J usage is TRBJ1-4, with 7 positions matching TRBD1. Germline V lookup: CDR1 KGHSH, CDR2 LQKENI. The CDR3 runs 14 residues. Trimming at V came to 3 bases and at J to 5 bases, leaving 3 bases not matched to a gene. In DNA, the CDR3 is TGTGCCAGCTCACCCCTACAGGGGAATGAAAAACTGTTTTTT. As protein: CASSPLQGNEKLFF.

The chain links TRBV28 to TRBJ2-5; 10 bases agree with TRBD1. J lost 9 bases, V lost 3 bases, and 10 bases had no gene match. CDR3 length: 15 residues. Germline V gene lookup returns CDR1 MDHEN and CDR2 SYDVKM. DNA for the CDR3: TGTGCCAGCAGTTTCGGCCCGGACAGGGGGGGGGCCCAGTACTTC. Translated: CASSFGPDRGGAQYF.

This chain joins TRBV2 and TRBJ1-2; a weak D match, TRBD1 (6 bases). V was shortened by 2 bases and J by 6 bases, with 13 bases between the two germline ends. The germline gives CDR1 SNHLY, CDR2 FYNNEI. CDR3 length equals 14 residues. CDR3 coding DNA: TGTGCCAGCAGTGAACAGGACAGCAATCATGGCTACACCTTC. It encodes CASSEQDSNHGYTF.

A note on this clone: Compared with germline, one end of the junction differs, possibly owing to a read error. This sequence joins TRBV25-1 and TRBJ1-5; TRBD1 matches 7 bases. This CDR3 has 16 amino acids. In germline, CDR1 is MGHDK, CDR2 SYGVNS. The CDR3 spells CASSESGRGVDQPQHF. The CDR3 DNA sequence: TGTGCCAGCAGCGAATCCGGCAGGGGGGTAGATCAGCCCCAGCATTTT.

CDR3 bases: TGCGCCAGCAGCCAAGGACAGGGTGAATACGAGCAGTACTTC. Amino acid sequence: CASSQGQGEYEQYF. The chain is built from TRBV4-1 and TRBJ2-7; 7 nucleotides align to TRBD1. This CDR3 has 14 amino acids. Germline-derived CDR1 and CDR2 are MGHRA and YSYEKL. J gave up 4 bases and V 1 base, and 4 bases lay outside the gene matches.

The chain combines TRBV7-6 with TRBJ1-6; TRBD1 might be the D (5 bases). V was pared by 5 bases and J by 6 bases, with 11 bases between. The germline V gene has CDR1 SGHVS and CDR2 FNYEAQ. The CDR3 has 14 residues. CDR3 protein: CASSQGAGNSPLHF. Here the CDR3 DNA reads TGTGCCAGCAGCCAAGGGGCAGGTAATTCACCCCTCCACTTT.

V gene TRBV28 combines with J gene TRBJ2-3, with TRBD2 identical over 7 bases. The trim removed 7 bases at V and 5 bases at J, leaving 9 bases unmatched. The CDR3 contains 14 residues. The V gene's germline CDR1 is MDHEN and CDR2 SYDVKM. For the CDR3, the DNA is TGTGCCAGCACCCCGGGTCGGGAGGTAGATACGCAGTATTTT. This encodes CASTPGREVDTQYF.

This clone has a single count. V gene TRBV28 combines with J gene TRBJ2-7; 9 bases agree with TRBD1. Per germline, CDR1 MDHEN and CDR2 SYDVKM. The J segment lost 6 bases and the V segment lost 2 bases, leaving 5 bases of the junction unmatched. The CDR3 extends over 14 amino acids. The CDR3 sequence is CASSLGGQGGEQYF. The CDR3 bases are TGTGCCAGCAGTTTAGGGGGACAGGGTGGCGAGCAGTACTTC.

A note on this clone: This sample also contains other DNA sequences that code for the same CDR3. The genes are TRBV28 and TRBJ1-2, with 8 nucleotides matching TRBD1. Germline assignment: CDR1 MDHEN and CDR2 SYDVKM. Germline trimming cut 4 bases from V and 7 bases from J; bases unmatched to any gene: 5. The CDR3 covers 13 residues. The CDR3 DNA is TGTGCCAGCAGTTCCGGGCAGGGGGCTGGCTACACCTTC. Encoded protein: CASSSGQGAGYTF.

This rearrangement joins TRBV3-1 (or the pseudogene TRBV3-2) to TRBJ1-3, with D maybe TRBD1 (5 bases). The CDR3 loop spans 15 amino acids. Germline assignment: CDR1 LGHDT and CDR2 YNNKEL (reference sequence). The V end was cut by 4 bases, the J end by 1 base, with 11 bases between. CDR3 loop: CASSPNAGSGNTIYF. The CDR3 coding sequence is TGTGCCAGCAGCCCCAACGCAGGGTCTGGAAACACCATATATTTT.

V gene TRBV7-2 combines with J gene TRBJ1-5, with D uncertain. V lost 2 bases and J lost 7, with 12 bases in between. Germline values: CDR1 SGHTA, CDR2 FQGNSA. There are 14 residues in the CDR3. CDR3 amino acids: CASSLSGVGQPQHF. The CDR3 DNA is TGTGCCAGCAGCTTAAGCGGGGTGGGACAGCCCCAGCATTTT.

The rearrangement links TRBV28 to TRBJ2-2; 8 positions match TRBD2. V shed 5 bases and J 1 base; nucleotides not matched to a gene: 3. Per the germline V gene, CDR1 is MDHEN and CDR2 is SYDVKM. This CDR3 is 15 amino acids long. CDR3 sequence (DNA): TGTGCCAGCAGTCGCAGCGGGAGGAACACCGGGGAGCTGTTTTTT. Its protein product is CASSRSGRNTGELFF.

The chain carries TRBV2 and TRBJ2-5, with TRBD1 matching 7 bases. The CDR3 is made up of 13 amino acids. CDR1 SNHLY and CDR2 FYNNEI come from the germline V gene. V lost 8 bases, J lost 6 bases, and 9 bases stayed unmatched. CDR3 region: CASFDRVGKTQYF. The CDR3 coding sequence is TGTGCCAGCTTTGACAGGGTAGGGAAGACCCAGTACTTC.

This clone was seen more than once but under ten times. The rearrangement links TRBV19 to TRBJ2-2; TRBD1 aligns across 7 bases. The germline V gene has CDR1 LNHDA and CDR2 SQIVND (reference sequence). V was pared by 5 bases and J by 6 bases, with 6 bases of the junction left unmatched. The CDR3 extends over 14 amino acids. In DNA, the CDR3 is TGTGCCAGTAGTCCGACAGGGCCTGCCGGGGAGCTGTTTTTT. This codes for CASSPTGPAGELFF.

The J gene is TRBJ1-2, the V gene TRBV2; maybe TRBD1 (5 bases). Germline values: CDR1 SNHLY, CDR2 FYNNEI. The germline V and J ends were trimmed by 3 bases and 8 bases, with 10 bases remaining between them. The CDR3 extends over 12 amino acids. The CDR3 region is CASSDGGIGYTF. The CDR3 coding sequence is TGTGCCAGCAGTGACGGGGGAATAGGCTACACCTTC.

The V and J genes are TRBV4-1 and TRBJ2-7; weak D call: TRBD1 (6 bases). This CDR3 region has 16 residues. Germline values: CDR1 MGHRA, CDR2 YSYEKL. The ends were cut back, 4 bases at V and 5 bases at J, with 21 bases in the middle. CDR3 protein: CASSPAGQKNAHEQYF. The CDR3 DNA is TGCGCCAGCAGCCCTGCCGGACAGAAGAATGCCCACGAGCAGTACTTC.

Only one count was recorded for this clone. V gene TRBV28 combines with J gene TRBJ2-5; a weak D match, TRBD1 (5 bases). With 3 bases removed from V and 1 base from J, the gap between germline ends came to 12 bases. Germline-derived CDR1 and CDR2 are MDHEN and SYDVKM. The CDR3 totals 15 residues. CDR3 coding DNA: TGTGCCAGCAGTTTGACAGCCACCCTCCAAGAGACCCAGTACTTC. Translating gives CASSLTATLQETQYF. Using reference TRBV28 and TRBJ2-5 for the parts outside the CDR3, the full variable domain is DVKVTQSSRYLVKRTGEKVFLECVQDMDHENMFWYRQDPGLGLRLIYFSYDVKMKEKGDIPEGYSVSREKKERFSLILESASTNQTSMYLCASSLTATLQETQYFGPGTRLLVL.

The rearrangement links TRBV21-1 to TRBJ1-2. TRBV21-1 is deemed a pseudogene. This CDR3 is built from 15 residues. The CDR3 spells CASSKTAKTSRGYTF. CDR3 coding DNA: TGTGCCAGCAGCAAGACGGCCAAAACCTCGAGGGGCTACACCTTC.

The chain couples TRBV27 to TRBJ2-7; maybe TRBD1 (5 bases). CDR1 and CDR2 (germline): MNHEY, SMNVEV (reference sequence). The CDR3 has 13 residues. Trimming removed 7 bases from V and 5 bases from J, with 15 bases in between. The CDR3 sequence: CASNDGMGHEQYF. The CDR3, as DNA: TGTGCCAGCAACGATGGAATGGGGCACGAGCAGTACTTC.

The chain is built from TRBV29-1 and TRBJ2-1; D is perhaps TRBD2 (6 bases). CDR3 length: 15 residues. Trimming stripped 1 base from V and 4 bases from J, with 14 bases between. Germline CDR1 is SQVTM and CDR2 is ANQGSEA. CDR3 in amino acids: CSVEVWDSRYNEQFF. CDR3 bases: TGCAGCGTTGAAGTGTGGGACTCAAGGTACAATGAGCAGTTCTTC.

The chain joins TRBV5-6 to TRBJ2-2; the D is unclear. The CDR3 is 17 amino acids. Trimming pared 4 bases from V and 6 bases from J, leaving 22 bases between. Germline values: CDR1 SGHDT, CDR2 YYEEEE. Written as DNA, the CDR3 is TGTGCCAGCAGCCTCCGTTTACACGATACAATTGCCGGGGAGCTGTTTTTT. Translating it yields CASSLRLHDTIAGELFF.

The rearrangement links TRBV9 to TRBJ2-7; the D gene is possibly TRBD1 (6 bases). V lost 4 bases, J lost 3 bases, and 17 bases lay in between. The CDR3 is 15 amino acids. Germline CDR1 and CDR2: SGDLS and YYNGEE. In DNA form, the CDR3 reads TGTGCCAGCAGCCTACGGGACACGGGACACTACGAGCAGTACTTC. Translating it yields CASSLRDTGHYEQYF. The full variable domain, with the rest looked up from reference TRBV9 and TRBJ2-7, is DSGVTQTPKHLITATGQRVTLRCSPRSGDLSVYWYQQSLDQGLQFLIQYYNGEERAKGNILERFSAQQFPDLHSELNLSSLELGDSALYFCASSLRDTGHYEQYFGPGTRLTVT.

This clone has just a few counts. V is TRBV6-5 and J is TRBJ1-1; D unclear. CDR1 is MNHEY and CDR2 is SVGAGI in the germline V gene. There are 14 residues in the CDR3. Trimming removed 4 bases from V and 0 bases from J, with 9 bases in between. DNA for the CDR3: TGTGCCAGCAGTTTAGAGAGGGTGAACACTGAAGCTTTCTTT. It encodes CASSLERVNTEAFF.

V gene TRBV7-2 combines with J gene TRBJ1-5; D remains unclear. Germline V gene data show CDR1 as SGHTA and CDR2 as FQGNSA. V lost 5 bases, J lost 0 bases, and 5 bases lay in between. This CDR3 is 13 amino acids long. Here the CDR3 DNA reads TGTGCCAGCAGCCCTTATAGCAATCAGCCCCAGCATTTT. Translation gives CASSPYSNQPQHF.

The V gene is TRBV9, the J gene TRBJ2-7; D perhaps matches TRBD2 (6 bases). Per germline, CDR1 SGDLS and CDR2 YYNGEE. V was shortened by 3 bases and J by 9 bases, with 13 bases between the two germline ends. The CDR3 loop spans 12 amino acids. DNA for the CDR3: TGTGCCAGCAGCGCGACGGGAGAGGTGCAGTACTTC. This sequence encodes CASSATGEVQYF. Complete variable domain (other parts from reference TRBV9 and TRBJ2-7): DSGVTQTPKHLITATGQRVTLRCSPRSGDLSVYWYQQSLDQGLQFLIQYYNGEERAKGNILERFSAQQFPDLHSELNLSSLELGDSALYFCASSATGEVQYFGPGTRLTVT.